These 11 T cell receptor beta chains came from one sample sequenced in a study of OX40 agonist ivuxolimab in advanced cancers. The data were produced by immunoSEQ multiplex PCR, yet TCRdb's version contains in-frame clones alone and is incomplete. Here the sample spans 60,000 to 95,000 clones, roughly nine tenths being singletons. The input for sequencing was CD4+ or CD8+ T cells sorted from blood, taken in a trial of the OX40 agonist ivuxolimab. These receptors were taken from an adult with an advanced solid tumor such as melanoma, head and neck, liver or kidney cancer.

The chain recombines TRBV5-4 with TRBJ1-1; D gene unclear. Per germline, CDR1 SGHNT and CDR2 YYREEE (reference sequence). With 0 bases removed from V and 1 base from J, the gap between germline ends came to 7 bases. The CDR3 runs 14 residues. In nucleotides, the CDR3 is TGTGCCAGCAGCTTGGGGGCCTCGAACACTGAAGCTTTCTTT. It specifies CASSLGASNTEAFF. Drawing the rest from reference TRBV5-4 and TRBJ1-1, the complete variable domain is ETGVTQSPTHLIKTRGQQVTLRCSSQSGHNTVSWYQQALGQGPQFIFQYYREEENGRGNFPPRFSGLQFPNYSSELNVNALELDDSALYLCASSLGASNTEAFFGQGTRLTVV.

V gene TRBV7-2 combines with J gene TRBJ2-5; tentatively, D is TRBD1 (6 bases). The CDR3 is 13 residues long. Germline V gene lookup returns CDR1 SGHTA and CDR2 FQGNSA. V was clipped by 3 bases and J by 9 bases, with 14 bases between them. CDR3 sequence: CASSFQGLGAQYF. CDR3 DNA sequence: TGTGCCAGCAGCTTTCAGGGGTTGGGGGCCCAGTACTTC.

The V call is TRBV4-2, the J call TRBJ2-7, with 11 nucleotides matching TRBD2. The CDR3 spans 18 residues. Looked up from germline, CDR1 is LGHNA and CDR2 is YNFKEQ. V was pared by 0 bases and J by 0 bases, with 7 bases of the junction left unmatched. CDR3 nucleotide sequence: TGTGCCAGCAGCCAAGATGGACTAGCGGGCCAGAGCTCCTACGAGCAGTACTTC. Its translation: CASSQDGLAGQSSYEQYF.

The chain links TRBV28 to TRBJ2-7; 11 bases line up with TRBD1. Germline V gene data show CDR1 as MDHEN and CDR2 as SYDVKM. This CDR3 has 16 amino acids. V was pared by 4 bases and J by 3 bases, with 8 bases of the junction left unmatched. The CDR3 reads CASSSSAGTGGYEQYF. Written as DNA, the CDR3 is TGTGCCAGCAGTTCCAGTGCGGGGACAGGGGGCTACGAGCAGTACTTC.

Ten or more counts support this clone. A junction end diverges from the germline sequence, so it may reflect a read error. CDR3 sequence: CASSIGTVPIMDF. The CDR3 DNA sequence: TGTGCCAGTAGTATTGGGACAGTACCTATTATGGATTTT. The J gene is TRBJ1-5, the V gene TRBV19, with 7 bases matching TRBD1. This CDR3 has 13 amino acids. CDR1 and CDR2 (germline): LNHDA, SQIVND (reference sequence).

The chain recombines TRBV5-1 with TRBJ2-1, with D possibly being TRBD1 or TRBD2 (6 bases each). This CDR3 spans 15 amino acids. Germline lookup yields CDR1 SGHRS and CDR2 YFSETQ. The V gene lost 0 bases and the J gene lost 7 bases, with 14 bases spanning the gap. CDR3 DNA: TGCGCCAGCAGCTTGGTTGAGGGGGGAGAGAATGAGCAGTTCTTC. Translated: CASSLVEGGENEQFF.

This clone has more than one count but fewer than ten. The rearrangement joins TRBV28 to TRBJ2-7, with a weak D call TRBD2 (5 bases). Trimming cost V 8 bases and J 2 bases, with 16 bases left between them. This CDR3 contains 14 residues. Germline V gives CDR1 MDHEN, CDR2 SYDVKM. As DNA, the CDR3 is TGTGCCAGCGGACCCCGTAGCGTAACCTACGAGCAGTACTTC. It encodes CASGPRSVTYEQYF. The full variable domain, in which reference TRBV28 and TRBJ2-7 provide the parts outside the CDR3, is DVKVTQSSRYLVKRTGEKVFLECVQDMDHENMFWYRQDPGLGLRLIYFSYDVKMKEKGDIPEGYSVSREKKERFSLILESASTNQTSMYLCASGPRSVTYEQYFGPGTRLTVT.

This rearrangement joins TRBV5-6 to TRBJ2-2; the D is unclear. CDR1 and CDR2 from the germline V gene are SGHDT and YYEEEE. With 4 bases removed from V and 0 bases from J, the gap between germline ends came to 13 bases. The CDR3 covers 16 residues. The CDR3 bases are TGTGCCAGCAGCCCTGTTGGGGATACGAACACCGGGGAGCTGTTTTTT. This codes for CASSPVGDTNTGELFF.

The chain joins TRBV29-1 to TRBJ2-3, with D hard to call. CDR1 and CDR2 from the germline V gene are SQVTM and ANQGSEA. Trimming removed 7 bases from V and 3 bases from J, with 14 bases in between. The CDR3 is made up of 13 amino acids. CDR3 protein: CSAPMDGTDTQYF. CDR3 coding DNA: TGCAGCGCCCCAATGGATGGAACAGATACGCAGTATTTT.

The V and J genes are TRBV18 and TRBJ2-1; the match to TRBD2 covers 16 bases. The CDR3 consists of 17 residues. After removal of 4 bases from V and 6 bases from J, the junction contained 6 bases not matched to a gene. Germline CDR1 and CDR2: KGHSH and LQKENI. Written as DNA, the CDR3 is TGTGCCAGCTCACTGGGACTAGCGGGGGGGCTGGCCAATGAGCAGTTCTTC. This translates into CASSLGLAGGLANEQFF.

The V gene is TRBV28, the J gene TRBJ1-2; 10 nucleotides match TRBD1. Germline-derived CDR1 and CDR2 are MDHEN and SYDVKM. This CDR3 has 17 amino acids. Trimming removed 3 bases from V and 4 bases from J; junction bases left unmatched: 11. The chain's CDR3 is CASSFSLLDRGVYGYTF. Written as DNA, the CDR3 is TGTGCCAGCAGTTTCTCTCTACTGGACAGGGGGGTCTATGGCTACACCTTC.